This T cell receptor (beta chain) was observed in a study of vaccination effects on CD4 cells after COVID-19. CDR1 SGHTA and CDR2 FQGNSA come from the germline V gene. The CDR3 consists of 13 residues. Of note for this clone: Antigen: not known. An end of the junction does not agree with germline; a read error may underlie this.

Under the ViraFEST assay, PBMC were stimulated with viral peptide pools so that antigen-specific CD4+ T cells expanded. Sequencing was performed afterwards. Culture proceeded for under twelve days, and CD4+ T cells were then isolated. According to PCR results, the person was infected with SARS-CoV-2 between March and December 2020. Method: immunoSEQ multiplex PCR; TCRdb's copy keeps in-frame clones and lacks some. The data contain 25,000 to 35,000 clones, approximately 72% of them singletons. The chain carries TRBV7-2 and TRBJ2-7; TRBD1 is a possible D gene (5 bases). This TCR was sampled from a human donor who had a prior SARS-CoV-2 infection. Source: CD4+ T cells from PBMCs cultured with a peptide pool, taken before COVID-19 vaccination. The CDR3 here is CASSLGALNEQYF. In nucleotides, the CDR3 is TGTGCCAGCAGTTTAGGGGCGTTGAACGAGCAGTACTTC.